This T cell receptor beta chain was obtained from a study of regulatory T cells in long-lasting Graves disease. Study findings and constraints: When disease was persistent, TRBV28, TRBJ1-2 and TRBJ2-5 were the favored segments.

This sample's time point: newly diagnosed GD, antithyroid drugs for less than 3 months. Researchers made the TCR library from RNA that was extracted from PBMCs. Both iRepertoire HTBI primers and Arm-PCR of CDR3 regions were used to build the TCR beta libraries. TCRdb processed the multiplex PCR reads anew with MiXCR; each CDR3 protein has one entry. The top ten clones hold 14% of a sample with over 200,000 distinct CDR3 sequences, roughly 18% of them seen once. Trimming took off 5 bases at V and 7 bases at J, with 18 bases between the two ends. The V gene's germline CDR1 is LNHDA and CDR2 SQIVND (reference sequence). The CDR3 is 14 residues long. This clonotype was seen ten or more times. The target antigen is unknown. These sequences were also reported in another study, on T cells in Graves' hyperthyroidism and ophthalmopathy. As reported in that work: Any patient presenting with uncontrolled infection, other autoimmune disease, pregnancy or lactation was left out. HTBI primers were employed in a first-round RT-PCR of the TCR CDR3.

V gene TRBV19 combines with J gene TRBJ2-7, with D unclear. The clonotype was recovered from a woman between 25 and 40 years old with Graves disease. Sequenced here: peripheral blood mononuclear cells (PBMCs), sampled at new diagnosis, from a patient treated with antithyroid drugs. CDR3: CASSPPRVLREQYF. CDR3 DNA sequence: TGTGCCAGTAGTCCCCCAAGGGTTTTGAGGGAGCAGTACTTC.